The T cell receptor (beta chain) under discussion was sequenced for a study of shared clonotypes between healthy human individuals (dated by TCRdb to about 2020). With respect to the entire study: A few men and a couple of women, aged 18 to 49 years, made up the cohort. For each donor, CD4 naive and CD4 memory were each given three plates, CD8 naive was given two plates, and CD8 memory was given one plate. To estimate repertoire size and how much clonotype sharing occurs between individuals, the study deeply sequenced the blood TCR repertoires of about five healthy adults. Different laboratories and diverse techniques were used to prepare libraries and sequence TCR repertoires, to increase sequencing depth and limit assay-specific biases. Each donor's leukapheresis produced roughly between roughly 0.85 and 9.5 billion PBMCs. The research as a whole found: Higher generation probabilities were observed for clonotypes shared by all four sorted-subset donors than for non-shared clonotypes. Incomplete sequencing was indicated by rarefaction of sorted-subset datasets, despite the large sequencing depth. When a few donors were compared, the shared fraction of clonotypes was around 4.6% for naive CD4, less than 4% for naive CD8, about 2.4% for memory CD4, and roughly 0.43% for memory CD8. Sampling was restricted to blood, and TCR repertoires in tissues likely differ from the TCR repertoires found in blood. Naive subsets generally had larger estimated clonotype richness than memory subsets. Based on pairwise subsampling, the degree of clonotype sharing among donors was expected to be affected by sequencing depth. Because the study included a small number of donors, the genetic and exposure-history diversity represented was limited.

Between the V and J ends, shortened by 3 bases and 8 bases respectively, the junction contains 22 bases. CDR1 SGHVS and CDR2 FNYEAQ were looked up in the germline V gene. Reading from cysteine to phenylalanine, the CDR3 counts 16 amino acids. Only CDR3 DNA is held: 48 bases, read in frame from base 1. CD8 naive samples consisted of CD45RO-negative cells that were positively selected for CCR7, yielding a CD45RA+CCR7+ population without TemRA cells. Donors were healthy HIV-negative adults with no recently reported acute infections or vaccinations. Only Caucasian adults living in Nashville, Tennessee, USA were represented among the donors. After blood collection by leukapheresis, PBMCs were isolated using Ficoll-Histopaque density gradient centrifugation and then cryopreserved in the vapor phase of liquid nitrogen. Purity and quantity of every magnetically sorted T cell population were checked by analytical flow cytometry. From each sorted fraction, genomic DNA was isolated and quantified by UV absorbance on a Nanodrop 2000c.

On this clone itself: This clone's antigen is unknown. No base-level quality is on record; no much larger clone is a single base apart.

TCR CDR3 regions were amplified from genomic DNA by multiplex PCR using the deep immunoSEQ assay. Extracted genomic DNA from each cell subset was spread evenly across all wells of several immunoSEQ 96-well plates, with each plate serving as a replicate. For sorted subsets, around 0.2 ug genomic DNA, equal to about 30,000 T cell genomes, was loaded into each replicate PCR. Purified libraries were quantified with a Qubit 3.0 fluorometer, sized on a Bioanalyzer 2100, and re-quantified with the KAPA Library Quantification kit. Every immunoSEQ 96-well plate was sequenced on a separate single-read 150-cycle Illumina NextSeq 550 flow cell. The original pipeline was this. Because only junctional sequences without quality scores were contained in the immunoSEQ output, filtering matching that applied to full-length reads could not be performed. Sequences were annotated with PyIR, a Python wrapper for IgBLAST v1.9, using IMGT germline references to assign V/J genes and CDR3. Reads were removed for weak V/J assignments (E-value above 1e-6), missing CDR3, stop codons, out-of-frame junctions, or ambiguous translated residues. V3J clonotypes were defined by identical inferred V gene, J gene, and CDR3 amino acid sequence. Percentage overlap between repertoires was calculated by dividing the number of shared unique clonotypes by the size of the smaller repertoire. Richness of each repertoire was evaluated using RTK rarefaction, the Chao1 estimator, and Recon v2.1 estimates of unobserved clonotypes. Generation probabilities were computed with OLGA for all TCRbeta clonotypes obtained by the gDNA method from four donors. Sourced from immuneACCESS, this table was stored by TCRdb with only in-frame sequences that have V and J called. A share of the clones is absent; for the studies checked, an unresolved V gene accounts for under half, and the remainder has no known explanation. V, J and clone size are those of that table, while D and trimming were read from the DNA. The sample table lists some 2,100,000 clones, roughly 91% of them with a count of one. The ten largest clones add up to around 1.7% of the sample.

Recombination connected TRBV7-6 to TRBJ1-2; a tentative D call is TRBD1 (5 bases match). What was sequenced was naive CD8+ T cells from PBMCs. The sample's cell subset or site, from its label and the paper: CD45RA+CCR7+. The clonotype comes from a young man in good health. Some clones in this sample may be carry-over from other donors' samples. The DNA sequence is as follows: TGTGCCAGCAGCTTGGCCTCAGGGCGCGGGGCGGGAGGCTACACCTTC. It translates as CASSLASGRGAGGYTF. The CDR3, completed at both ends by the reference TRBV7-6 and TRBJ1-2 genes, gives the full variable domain GAGVSQSPRYKVTKRGQDVALRCDPISGHVSLYWYRQALGQGPEFLTYFNYEAQQDKSGLPNDRFSAERPEGSISTLTIQRTEQRDSAMYRCASSLASGRGAGGYTFGSGTRLTVV.